The present entry profiles one T cell receptor (beta chain) with its context. No antigen is known for it. The read ends 3 residues before the CDR3 terminus; that terminus is restored from the germline J gene. The data belong to a study of T cell clonality in common variable immunodeficiency (dated by TCRdb to 2013 to 2016). General conclusions and limits of the study: Fewer TCRbeta clones were shared among CVID subjects than among healthy controls (p < 0.0001). According to the authors, figuring out what caused the increased clonality in CVID would require sequencing the repertoires of T cell subpopulations. Although equal DNA input was used, an average of roughly 80,000 unique sequences per sample was obtained for controls, compared with about 31,547 for CVID samples. CVID TCRbeta sequences were reported to have fewer deletions and N-nucleotide insertions and to lack highly modified clones with 13 or more V deletions. Increased TCRbeta clonality was found in CVID subjects compared with healthy controls (t-test p = 0.018), with the increase being most characteristic of about a third of subjects. Differences among patients in the CVID cohort limited the correlations between repertoire features and clinical complications.

Standard criteria were used to diagnose CVID, namely serum IgG, IgA and/or IgM reduced below the normal range together with specific antibody deficiency. There were about 42 subjects in the CVID group (around 15 female and around 29 male), ranging in age from about 8 to 70 years, with a mean age of around 39. Both CVID patients and healthy controls were predominantly of Caucasian heritage. At the time of study participation, every CVID subject had been on replacement immunoglobulin therapy for one year or longer. When blood was collected, none of the CVID subjects were ill or on immunomodulatory or immunosuppressive medication. Heparinized peripheral whole blood samples of about 5 to 8.5 ml were collected from each donor. Genomic DNA from adults with common variable immune deficiency (CVID) and from healthy adult controls was used for sequencing of TCRbeta CDR3 repertoires. Diluted blood was subjected to density centrifugation over Hypaque 1077 or Ficoll-Paque for isolation of peripheral blood mononuclear cells. Genomic DNA was obtained from unsorted mononuclear cells using either Qiagen column purification or a centrifugation-based method.

For sequencing, equivalent amounts of genomic DNA were input from CVID and control samples. For every sample, a 60 bp segment covering the rearranged TCRbeta CDR3 region was amplified and then sequenced. The immunoSEQ assay, a bias-corrected multiplex PCR combined with high-throughput sequencing, was used for TCRbeta amplification. The original methods were these. Every unique nucleotide sequence counted as a clone and was annotated with V, D and J genes, copy number and frequency. Sequences were labeled productive if in frame, and non-productive if out of frame or containing stop codons. As previously described, Shannon's entropy was used to calculate clonality. Mean CDR3 Kyte-Doolittle hydropathy was derived from the predicted amino acid sequences of productive clones. Hierarchical clustering of scaled V gene usage was performed with the R hclust function using Manhattan distance and complete linkage. To assess clone sharing by CDR3 amino acid sequence, 12 repertoires per group were resampled over 100 rounds. Repertoires were searched for roughly 70 published EBV-specific and about 250 published CMV-specific TCRbeta sequences. After two CVID samples that produced fewer than 10,000 sequences were dropped from the analysis, 42 CVID repertoires remained. TCRdb limited this immuneACCESS table to in-frame rearrangements with V and J called. A share of clones is missing; checked studies link under half to unresolved V genes, and the rest is unexplained. V and J calls and clone size are as listed in that table; D and trimming were resolved from the DNA. The table shows more than 13,000 clones here, with no singletons. The ten largest clones capture around 8.1% of the sample.

Between the V and J ends, shortened by 3 bases and 7 bases respectively, the junction contains 16 bases. The CDR1 and CDR2 encoded by the germline V gene (reference sequence) are LNHDA and SQIVND. The CDR3 starts with the cysteine, ends with the phenylalanine, and has 15 residues. Part of the CDR3 DNA is given, 36 bases translated from base 1. The chain couples TRBV19 to TRBJ2-1; the D gene assignment is ambiguous. Input material: peripheral blood mononuclear cells. The clonotype comes from a human donor with common variable immunodeficiency. The CDR3 protein sequence reads: CASSIAHGQRNEQFF. The sequenced CDR3 bases are TGTGCCAGTAGTATCGCCCATGGGCAGAGAAATGAG.